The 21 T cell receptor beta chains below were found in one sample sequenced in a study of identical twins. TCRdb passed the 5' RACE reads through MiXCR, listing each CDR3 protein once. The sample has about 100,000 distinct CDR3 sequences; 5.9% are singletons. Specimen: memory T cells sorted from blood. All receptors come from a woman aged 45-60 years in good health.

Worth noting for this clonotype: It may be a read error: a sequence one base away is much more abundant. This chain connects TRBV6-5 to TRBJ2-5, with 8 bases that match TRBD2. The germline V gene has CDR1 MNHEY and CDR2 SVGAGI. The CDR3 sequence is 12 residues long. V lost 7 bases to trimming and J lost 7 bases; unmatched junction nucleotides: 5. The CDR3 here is CASTGGPVTQYF. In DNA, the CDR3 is TGTGCCAGCACGGGAGGGCCGGTGACCCAGTACTTC.

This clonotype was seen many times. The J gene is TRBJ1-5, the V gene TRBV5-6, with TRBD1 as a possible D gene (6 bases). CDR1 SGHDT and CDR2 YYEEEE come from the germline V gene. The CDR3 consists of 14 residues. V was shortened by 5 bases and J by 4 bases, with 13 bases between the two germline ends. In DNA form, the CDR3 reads TGTGCCAGCAGTTCCGGGACACTAAATCAGCCCCAGCATTTT. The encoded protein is CASSSGTLNQPQHF.

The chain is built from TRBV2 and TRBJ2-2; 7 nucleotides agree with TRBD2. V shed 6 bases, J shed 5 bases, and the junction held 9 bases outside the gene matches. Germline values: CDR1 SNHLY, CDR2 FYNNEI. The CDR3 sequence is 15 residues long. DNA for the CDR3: TGTGCCAGCAGGGGGACTATGCAGCCAACCGGGGAGCTGTTTTTT. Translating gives CASRGTMQPTGELFF.

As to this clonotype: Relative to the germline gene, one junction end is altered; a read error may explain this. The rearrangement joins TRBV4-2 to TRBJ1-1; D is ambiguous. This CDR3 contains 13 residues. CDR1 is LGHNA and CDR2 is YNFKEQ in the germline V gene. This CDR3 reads CASSQDLNTDAFF. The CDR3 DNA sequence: TGTGCCAGCAGCCAAGACCTGAACACTGACGCTTTCTTT.

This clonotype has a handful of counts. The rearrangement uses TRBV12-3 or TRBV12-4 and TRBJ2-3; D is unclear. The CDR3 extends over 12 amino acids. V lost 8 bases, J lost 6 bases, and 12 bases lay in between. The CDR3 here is CASRLLTDTQYF. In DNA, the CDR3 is TGTGCCAGCCGCCTGCTGACGGATACGCAGTATTTT.

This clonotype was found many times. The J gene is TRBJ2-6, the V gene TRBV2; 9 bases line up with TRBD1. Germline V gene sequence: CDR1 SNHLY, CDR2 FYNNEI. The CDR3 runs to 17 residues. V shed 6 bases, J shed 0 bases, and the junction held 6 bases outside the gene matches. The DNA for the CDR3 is TGTGCCAGCAGGTCGGACAGGGGAATCTCTGGGGCCAACGTCCTGACTTTC. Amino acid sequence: CASRSDRGISGANVLTF.

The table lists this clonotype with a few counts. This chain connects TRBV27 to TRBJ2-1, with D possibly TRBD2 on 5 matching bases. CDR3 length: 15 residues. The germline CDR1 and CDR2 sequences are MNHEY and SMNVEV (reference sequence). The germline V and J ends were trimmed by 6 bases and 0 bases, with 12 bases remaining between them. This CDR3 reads CASRASPSSYNEQFF. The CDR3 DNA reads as TGTGCCAGCAGGGCTAGCCCATCCTCCTACAATGAGCAGTTCTTC.

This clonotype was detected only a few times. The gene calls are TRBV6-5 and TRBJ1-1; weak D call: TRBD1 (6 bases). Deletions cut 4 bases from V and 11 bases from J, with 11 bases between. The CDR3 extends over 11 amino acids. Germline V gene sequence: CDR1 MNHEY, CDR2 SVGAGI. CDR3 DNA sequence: TGTGCCAGCAGTTTCAACAGGGCCGCTTTCTTT. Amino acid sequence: CASSFNRAAFF.

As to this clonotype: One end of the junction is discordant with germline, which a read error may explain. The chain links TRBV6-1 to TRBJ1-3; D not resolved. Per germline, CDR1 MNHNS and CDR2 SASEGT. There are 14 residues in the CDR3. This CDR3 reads CASTERMGMDTIYF. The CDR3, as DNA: TGTGCCAGCACTGAACGTATGGGAATGGACACCATATATTTT.

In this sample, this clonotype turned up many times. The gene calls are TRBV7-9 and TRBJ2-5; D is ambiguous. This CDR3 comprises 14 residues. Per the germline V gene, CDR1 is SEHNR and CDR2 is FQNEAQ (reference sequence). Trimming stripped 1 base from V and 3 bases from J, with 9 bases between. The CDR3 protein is CASSLGTMEETQYF. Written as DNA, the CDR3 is TGTGCCAGCAGCTTAGGGACCATGGAAGAGACCCAGTACTTC.

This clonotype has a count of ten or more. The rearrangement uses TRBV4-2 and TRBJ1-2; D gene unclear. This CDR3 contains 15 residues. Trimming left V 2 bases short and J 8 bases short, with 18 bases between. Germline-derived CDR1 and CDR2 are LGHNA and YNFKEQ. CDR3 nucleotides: TGTGCCAGCAGCCAACCAAAGGCCCCCGAGCAGGGCTACACCTTC. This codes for CASSQPKAPEQGYTF.

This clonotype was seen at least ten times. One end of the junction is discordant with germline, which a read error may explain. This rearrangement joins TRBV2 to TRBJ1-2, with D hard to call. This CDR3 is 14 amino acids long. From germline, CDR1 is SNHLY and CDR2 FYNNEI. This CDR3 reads CASSQARAGTGYTF. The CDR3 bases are TGTGCCAGCAGTCAAGCCCGAGCAGGCACTGGCTACACCTTC.

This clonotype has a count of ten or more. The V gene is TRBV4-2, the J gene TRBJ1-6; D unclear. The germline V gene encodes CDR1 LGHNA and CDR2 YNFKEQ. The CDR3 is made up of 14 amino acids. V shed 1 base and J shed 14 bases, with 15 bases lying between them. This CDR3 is CASSQGSKVGSLHF. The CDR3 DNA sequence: TGTGCCAGCAGCCAAGGTTCCAAGGTTGGGTCCCTCCACTTT.

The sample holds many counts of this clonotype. The CDR3 sequence: CASSSGTAVKNIQYF. The DNA for the CDR3 is TGCGCCAGCAGCTCCGGGACAGCCGTCAAAAACATTCAGTACTTC. The chain has TRBV5-1 and TRBJ2-4, with 7 bases that match TRBD1. This CDR3 is 15 amino acids long. CDR1 and CDR2 from the germline V gene are SGHRS and YFSETQ. V dropped 3 bases and J dropped 3; count of bases not matched to a gene: 6.

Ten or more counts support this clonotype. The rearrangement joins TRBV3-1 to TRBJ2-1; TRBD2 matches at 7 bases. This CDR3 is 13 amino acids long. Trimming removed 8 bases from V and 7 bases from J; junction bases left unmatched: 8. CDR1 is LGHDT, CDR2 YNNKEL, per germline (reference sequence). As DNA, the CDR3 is TGTGCCAGCTCTTTAACGGGAGGAAATGAGCAGTTCTTC. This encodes CASSLTGGNEQFF.

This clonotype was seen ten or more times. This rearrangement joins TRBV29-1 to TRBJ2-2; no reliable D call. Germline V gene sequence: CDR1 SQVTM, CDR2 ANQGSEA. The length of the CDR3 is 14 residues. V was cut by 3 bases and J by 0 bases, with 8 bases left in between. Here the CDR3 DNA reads TGCAGCGTTGAGTTAGGGACGAACACCGGGGAGCTGTTTTTT. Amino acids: CSVELGTNTGELFF.

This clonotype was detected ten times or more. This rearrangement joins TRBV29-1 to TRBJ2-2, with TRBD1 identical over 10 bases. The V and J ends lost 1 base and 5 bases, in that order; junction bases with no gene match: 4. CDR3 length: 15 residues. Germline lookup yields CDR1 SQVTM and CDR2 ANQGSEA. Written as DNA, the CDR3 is TGCAGCGTTGAAGGGGACAGGGGACATACCGGGGAGCTGTTTTTT. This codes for CSVEGDRGHTGELFF.

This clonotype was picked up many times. CDR3 coding DNA: TGCAGTGCTAGAGCGGAGGGGGTTCAAGAGACCCAGTACTTC. It encodes CSARAEGVQETQYF. This rearrangement joins TRBV20-1 to TRBJ2-5; either TRBD1 or TRBD2 may supply D (6 bases each). The V gene's germline CDR1 is DFQATT and CDR2 SNEGSKA (reference sequence). The CDR3 length is 14 residues. Trimming took off 1 base at V and 2 bases at J, with 11 bases between the two ends.

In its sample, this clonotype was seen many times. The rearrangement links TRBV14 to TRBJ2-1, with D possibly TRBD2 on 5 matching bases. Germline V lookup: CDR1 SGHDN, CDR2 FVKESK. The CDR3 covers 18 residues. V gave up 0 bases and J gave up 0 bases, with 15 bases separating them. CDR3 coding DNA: TGTGCCAGCAGCCAAGATTATGGGTTTGGGAGCTCCTACAATGAGCAGTTCTTC. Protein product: CASSQDYGFGSSYNEQFF.

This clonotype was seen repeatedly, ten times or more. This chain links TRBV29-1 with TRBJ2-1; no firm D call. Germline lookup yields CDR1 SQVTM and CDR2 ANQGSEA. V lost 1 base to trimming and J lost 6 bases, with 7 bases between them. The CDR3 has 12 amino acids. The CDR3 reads CSVEGSGNEQFF. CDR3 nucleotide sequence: TGCAGCGTTGAAGGTTCAGGCAATGAGCAGTTCTTC.

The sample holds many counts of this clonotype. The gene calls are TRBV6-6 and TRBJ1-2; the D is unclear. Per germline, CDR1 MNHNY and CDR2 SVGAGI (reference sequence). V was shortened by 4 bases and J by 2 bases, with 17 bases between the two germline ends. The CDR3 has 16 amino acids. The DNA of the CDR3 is TGTGCCAGCAGTTCCTTCGGGAGGAACTCCAACTATGGCTACACCTTC. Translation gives CASSSFGRNSNYGYTF.